The 17 T cell receptor beta chains listed next were all sequenced from one sample in a study of CD8 T cells in ankylosing spondylitis. Study-level findings and limits: Characteristic of ankylosing spondylitis blood, it appeared, was a TCR beta motif comprising several highly homologous variants.

Antigen specificity for these receptors is unknown. Using its own MiXCR run on the 5' RACE reads, TCRdb lists one record per CDR3 protein. In the table there are approximately 550,000 distinct CDR3 sequences, over 9.5% of which are singletons. Material for sequencing was blood, either unsorted or a sorted T cell fraction (not recorded which). Receptor source: a male donor with ankylosing spondylitis.

The V call is TRBV20-1, the J call TRBJ2-7; TRBD2 matches at 9 bases. CDR1 and CDR2 (germline): DFQATT, SNEGSKA (reference sequence). The trim removed 2 bases at V and 3 bases at J, leaving 8 bases unmatched. This CDR3 spans 15 amino acids. The CDR3 coding sequence is TGCAGTGCTAGAAATAGGGCTAGCGGGATCTACGAGCAGTACTTC. It translates to CSARNRASGIYEQYF.

J is TRBJ2-7 and V is TRBV7-9; a possible D gene is TRBD1 (5 bases). From germline, CDR1 is SEHNR and CDR2 FQNEAQ (reference sequence). Trimming took 3 bases from V and 7 from J, leaving 13 bases between them. The CDR3 is 13 amino acids. Written as DNA, the CDR3 is TGTGCCAGCAGCTTGTTAGGGGTTGGGGAGCAGTACTTC. Translated, it gives CASSLLGVGEQYF.

This clonotype was observed a handful of times. The chain carries TRBV5-1 and TRBJ2-5, with 14 nucleotides matching TRBD2. This CDR3 comprises 15 residues. V was pared by 6 bases and J by 5 bases, with 6 bases of the junction left unmatched. The germline V gene has CDR1 SGHRS and CDR2 YFSETQ. Written as DNA, the CDR3 is TGCGCCAGCATCAGACTAGCGGGAGGGCGCGAGACCCAGTACTTC. Its translation: CASIRLAGGRETQYF.

The V call is TRBV4-2, the J call TRBJ2-7, with D perhaps matching TRBD2 (6 bases). From germline, CDR1 is LGHNA and CDR2 YNFKEQ. The V end lost 0 bases, the J end lost 2 bases, and 8 bases lay between the germline ends. CDR3 size: 14 residues. CDR3 protein: CASSQDRLAYEQYF. DNA for the CDR3: TGTGCCAGCAGCCAAGATAGACTAGCCTACGAGCAGTACTTC.

V gene TRBV6-1 combines with J gene TRBJ1-1, with 8 bases that match TRBD1. The germline CDR1 and CDR2 sequences are MNHNS and SASEGT. V lost 1 base to trimming and J lost 5 bases; unmatched junction nucleotides: 9. This CDR3 region has 16 residues. CDR3 region: CASSEVSGGGETEAFF. The CDR3 DNA follows: TGTGCCAGCAGTGAAGTGTCAGGGGGCGGTGAAACTGAAGCTTTCTTT.

The CDR3 region is CASIRTGTDTQYF. The CDR3 region has the DNA TGTGCCAGCATCCGGACAGGGACAGATACGCAGTATTTT. This sequence joins TRBV11-2 and TRBJ2-3; the match to TRBD1 covers 8 bases. The CDR3 totals 13 residues. Germline V gene lookup returns CDR1 SGHAT and CDR2 FQNNGV. V lost 7 bases and J lost 3; bases outside the gene matches: 3.

This clonotype was detected only a few times. J is TRBJ1-2 and V is TRBV7-9; tentatively, D is TRBD1 (6 bases). The CDR3 extends over 13 amino acids. V lost 5 bases and J lost 6, with 13 bases in between. Germline V CDR1 and CDR2: SEHNR, FQNEAQ (reference sequence). CDR3 amino acids: CASSPNRDHGYTF. CDR3 in DNA: TGTGCCAGCAGCCCAAACAGGGATCATGGCTACACCTTC.

The sample holds many counts of this clonotype. This chain connects TRBV29-1 to TRBJ2-3, with a weak D call TRBD1 (5 bases). The CDR3 is made up of 14 amino acids. Trimming cost V 6 bases and J 6 bases, with 19 bases left between them. The V gene's germline CDR1 is SQVTM and CDR2 ANQGSEA. CDR3 sequence: CSVALQGQGDTQYF. The CDR3 DNA reads TGCAGCGTAGCCCTCCAGGGCCAAGGGGATACGCAGTATTTT.

This clonotype was seen a few times. This chain uses TRBV29-1 with TRBJ2-3, with D possibly being TRBD2 (6 bases). The CDR3 is 13 amino acids. With 5 bases removed from V and 0 bases from J, the gap between germline ends came to 9 bases. Germline CDR1 and CDR2: SQVTM and ANQGSEA. The CDR3 protein is CSVRGASTDTQYF. The CDR3, as DNA: TGCAGCGTTCGCGGGGCTAGCACAGATACGCAGTATTTT.

This clonotype was seen at least ten times. J is TRBJ1-5 and V is TRBV12-3 or TRBV12-4, with a tentative D call TRBD1 (5 bases). V was shortened by 0 bases and J by 4 bases, with 10 bases between the two germline ends. The CDR3 is 15 amino acids. The CDR3 sequence: CASSLAGGSNQPQHF. The CDR3 coding sequence is TGTGCCAGCAGTTTAGCGGGGGGTTCTAATCAGCCCCAGCATTTT.

This rearrangement joins TRBV29-1 to TRBJ2-1; 13 bases agree with TRBD2. Germline V CDR1 and CDR2: SQVTM, ANQGSEA. The V gene end was trimmed by 4 bases and the J gene end by 5 bases; junction bases not matched to a gene: 8. The CDR3 sequence is 16 residues long. This CDR3 is CSVGGHTSGGDNEQFF. Written as DNA, the CDR3 is TGCAGCGTTGGGGGTCATACTAGCGGGGGGGACAATGAGCAGTTCTTC.

This clonotype turned up a few times. The rearrangement uses TRBV5-1 and TRBJ2-1; possibly TRBD1 or TRBD2 for D (5 bases each). This CDR3 has 16 amino acids. Trimming pared 0 bases from V and 8 bases from J, leaving 18 bases between. The germline CDR1 and CDR2 sequences are SGHRS and YFSETQ. CDR3 bases: TGCGCCAGCAGCTTGGGTAGTAGCGCTATAGGGGATGAGCAGTTCTTC. This encodes CASSLGSSAIGDEQFF.

This clonotype has at least ten counts. The chain couples TRBV12-3 or TRBV12-4 to TRBJ2-7, with D possibly matching TRBD1 (5 bases). The CDR3 runs 13 residues. The V gene lost 3 bases and the J gene lost 7 bases, with 13 bases spanning the gap. CDR3 amino acids: CASSLTVDGEQYF. CDR3 in DNA: TGTGCCAGCAGTTTGACAGTGGACGGGGAGCAGTACTTC.

This rearrangement joins TRBV20-1 to TRBJ1-1; 7 nucleotides align to TRBD1. V was clipped by 2 bases and J by 0 bases; unmatched bases: 3. Germline loops: CDR1 DFQATT, CDR2 SNEGSKA (reference sequence). The CDR3 consists of 14 residues. CDR3 coding DNA: TGCAGTGCTAGAAAGACAGGGTTGAACACTGAAGCTTTCTTT. Amino acid sequence: CSARKTGLNTEAFF.

The chain is built from TRBV11-2 and TRBJ2-1; possibly TRBD2 for D (6 bases). The CDR3 covers 13 residues. V shed 2 bases and J shed 9 bases, with 11 bases lying between them. In germline, CDR1 is SGHAT, CDR2 FQNNGV. CDR3 DNA sequence: TGTGCCAGCAGCTTAATCTTGGGAGGTGAGCAGTTCTTC. Its translation: CASSLILGGEQFF.

To note about this clonotype: A read error may account for a junction end that differs from germline. This chain links TRBV29-1 with TRBJ2-2; 9 bases are shared with TRBD2. The CDR3 is made up of 15 amino acids. The V gene's germline CDR1 is SQVTM and CDR2 ANQGSEA. The chain's CDR3 is CSAASGGRAIGELVF. CDR3 DNA sequence: TGCAGCGCTGCCAGTGGCGGGAGGGCCATCGGGGAGCTGGTTTTT.

This clonotype was counted ten times or more. This rearrangement joins TRBV29-1 to TRBJ2-5, with 14 bases fitting TRBD2. This CDR3 spans 15 amino acids. From germline, CDR1 is SQVTM and CDR2 ANQGSEA. The V segment lost 4 bases and the J segment 5 bases; nucleotides outside the gene matches: 6. CDR3 residues: CSVGGTSGSTETQYF. In DNA form, the CDR3 reads TGCAGCGTTGGAGGGACTAGCGGGAGTACGGAGACCCAGTACTTC.